This passage covers 17 T cell receptor beta chains from one sample sequenced in a study of post-analysis software for immune sequencing data (dated by TCRdb to between 2014 and 2017). The research as a whole found: Four to six TRBV segments, including TRBV5-6, TRBV5-1 and TRBV20-1, were significantly more frequent in patients than controls.

The library was made by PCR. Sequenced on an Illumina HiSeq 2500. To reduce PCR and sequencing biases, unique molecular identifiers were incorporated into the TCR beta cDNA libraries. In-frame beta chains were kept once TCRdb had trimmed the public reads at Q25 with fastp and called clones with MiXCR. A single entry per CDR3 protein holds the most common genes and DNA from its merged rows. This sample has hundreds of thousands of distinct CDR3 sequences in its table, and roughly 30% of those were observed once. Around 0.55% of the sample belongs to the ten largest clones. These receptors lack a known antigen. The material sequenced was blood. Receptors were obtained from a girl between 10 and 17 years old with multiple sclerosis.

This clonotype was seen more than once but under ten times. V is TRBV7-6 and J is TRBJ2-3, with 12 bases that match TRBD1. There are 17 residues in the CDR3. Germline V lookup: CDR1 SGHVS, CDR2 FNYEAQ. V lost 5 bases, J lost 7 bases, and 13 bases stayed unmatched. The CDR3 spells CASSPLRPGQGANTQYF. The CDR3 nucleotides are TGTGCCAGCAGCCCACTTCGCCCGGGACAGGGGGCGAATACGCAGTATTTT.

V gene TRBV4-1 combines with J gene TRBJ2-3, with D possibly matching TRBD1 (6 bases). The CDR3 runs 17 residues. V lost 4 bases to trimming and J lost 1 base, with 18 bases between them. The germline V gene encodes CDR1 MGHRA and CDR2 YSYEKL. The CDR3 loop reads CASSRRLDSGGTDTQYF. The CDR3, as DNA: TGCGCCAGCAGCCGAAGACTGGACAGTGGGGGCACAGATACGCAGTATTTT.

CDR3 amino acids: CASSYGGIDNEQFF. The CDR3 nucleotides read TGTGCCAGCAGTTATGGCGGGATTGACAATGAGCAGTTCTTC. The chain has TRBV6-2 or TRBV6-3 and TRBJ2-1; D is possibly TRBD2 (6 bases). The CDR3 has 14 amino acids. Trimming removed 3 bases from V and 5 bases from J, with 11 bases in between. Germline CDR1 reads MNHEY; CDR2 reads SVGEGT.

This clonotype was seen only a few times. The genes are TRBV20-1 and TRBJ2-1; D might be TRBD1 or TRBD2, each matching 5 bases. The CDR3 length is 16 residues. V shed 0 bases and J shed 4 bases, with 16 bases lying between them. Germline V gene data show CDR1 as DFQATT and CDR2 as SNEGSKA (reference sequence). The CDR3 region is CSARDQGRERYNEQFF. CDR3 coding DNA: TGCAGTGCTAGAGACCAGGGCAGGGAGCGTTACAATGAGCAGTTCTTC.

This clonotype was picked up many times. This chain links TRBV10-3 with TRBJ2-1; D is unresolved. CDR1 is ENHRY and CDR2 is SYGVKD in the germline V gene. This CDR3 spans 15 amino acids. V was trimmed by 6 bases and J by 0 bases, leaving 12 bases between them. CDR3 in DNA: TGTGCCATCAGCCCAGCCCCGAGCTCCTACAATGAGCAGTTCTTC. Its protein is CAISPAPSSYNEQFF.

The J gene is TRBJ2-1, the V gene TRBV20-1; 9 nucleotides match TRBD2. The V segment lost 0 bases and the J segment 15 bases; nucleotides outside the gene matches: 12. CDR1 and CDR2 from the germline V gene are DFQATT and SNEGSKA (reference sequence). The CDR3 is made up of 14 amino acids. The CDR3 coding sequence is TGCAGTGCTAGAGATCCAGCTAGCGGGGACAAGAGGTTCTTC. It codes for CSARDPASGDKRFF.

This clonotype was observed a handful of times. The chain recombines TRBV11-2 with TRBJ1-2, with a tentative D call TRBD1 (6 bases). The CDR3 consists of 14 residues. CDR1 is SGHAT and CDR2 is FQNNGV in the germline V gene. V was trimmed by 5 bases and J by 1 base, leaving 11 bases between them. The CDR3 spells CASSLDRFNYGYTF. The CDR3 nucleotides are TGTGCCAGCAGCCTCGACAGGTTTAACTATGGCTACACCTTC.

A few counts support this clonotype. The V call is TRBV6-5, the J call TRBJ2-7; 10 bases map to TRBD1. The J call is uncertain, as TRBJ2-5 better fits the DNA end. The length of the CDR3 is 14 residues. Germline CDR1 reads MNHEY; CDR2 reads SVGAGI. CDR3 sequence: CASSTDRGLMTQYF. In DNA, the CDR3 is TGTGCCAGCAGTACCGACAGGGGGCTTATGACCCAGTACTTC.

The chain recombines TRBV5-1 with TRBJ2-5; D remains ambiguous. This CDR3 comprises 15 residues. Trimming stripped 5 bases from V and 11 bases from J, with 25 bases between. Per the germline V gene, CDR1 is SGHRS and CDR2 is YFSETQ. The CDR3 sequence: CASRGRPPACGEQYF. CDR3 DNA: TGCGCCAGCAGGGGTCGTCCTCCGGCTTGTGGTGAGCAGTACTTC. The entire variable domain, with the rest obtained from reference TRBV5-1 and TRBJ2-5, is as follows: KAGVTQTPRYLIKTRGQQVTLSCSPISGHRSVSWYQQTPGQGLQFLFEYFSETQRNKGNFPGRFSGRQFSNSRSEMNVSTLELGDSALYLCASRGRPPACGEQYFGPGTRLLVL.

This clonotype was seen a few times. The chain carries TRBV7-2 and TRBJ2-7, with D perhaps matching TRBD2 (6 bases). Germline V lookup: CDR1 SGHTA, CDR2 FQGNSA. The CDR3 is 16 amino acids. V lost 5 bases and J lost 3, with 20 bases in between. As DNA, the CDR3 is TGTGCCAGCAGCCGCGGTAGAGGGAGGCCCGACTACGAGCAGTACTTC. Translated, it gives CASSRGRGRPDYEQYF.

This clonotype was recorded at least ten times. This rearrangement joins TRBV29-1 to TRBJ2-5, with 11 bases that match TRBD2. This CDR3 region has 18 residues. CDR1 and CDR2 from the germline V gene are SQVTM and ANQGSEA. The ends lost 3 bases at V and 1 base at J; junction bases unmatched: 13. The CDR3 loop reads CSVDYGLAGLRGQETQYF. The CDR3 DNA reads TGCAGCGTTGATTACGGACTAGCGGGTCTACGGGGCCAAGAGACCCAGTACTTC.

V usage is TRBV11-3 and J usage is TRBJ2-3; TRBD1 or TRBD2 may be the D gene (6 bases each). V shed 5 bases and J shed 2 bases, with 14 bases lying between them. CDR3 length: 15 amino acids. Looked up from germline, CDR1 is SGHNT and CDR2 is YENEEA. CDR3 nucleotides: TGTGCCAGCAGCCCCCTGAGGGGGGACACAGATACGCAGTATTTT. Translated, it gives CASSPLRGDTDTQYF. Drawing the rest from reference TRBV11-3 and TRBJ2-3, the complete variable domain is EAGVVQSPRYKIIEKKQPVAFWCNPISGHNTLYWYLQNLGQGPELLIRYENEEAVDDSQLPKDRFSAERLKGVDSTLKIQPAELGDSAVYLCASSPLRGDTDTQYFGPGTRLTVL.

The chain carries TRBV7-9 and TRBJ2-1; tentative D call: TRBD2 (6 bases). The J call may be in error: the DNA end matches TRBJ2-7 better. Germline V gene lookup returns CDR1 SEHNR and CDR2 FQNEAQ (reference sequence). The CDR3 is 15 amino acids. CDR3 protein: CASSSPGTSYNEQYF. The CDR3, as DNA: TGTGCCAGCAGTTCTCCCGGGACTTCCTACAATGAGCAGTACTTC.

This clonotype appeared a few times. An end of the junction does not agree with germline; a read error may underlie this. This chain connects TRBV28 to TRBJ2-3; D might be TRBD1 (5 bases). The V gene's germline CDR1 is MDHEN and CDR2 SYDVKM. The CDR3 contains 16 residues. The CDR3 sequence is CVSSLWGPSKLDTQYF. The CDR3 coding sequence is TGTGTCAGCAGTTTATGGGGCCCCTCCAAGTTGGATACGCAGTATTTT.

This chain uses TRBV6-1 with TRBJ1-5; TRBD1 might be the D (6 bases). Trimming cost V 0 bases and J 3 bases, with 12 bases left between them. The germline V gene encodes CDR1 MNHNS and CDR2 SASEGT. The CDR3 contains 16 residues. CDR3 amino acids: CASSEAGGHINQPQHF. The CDR3 nucleotides read TGTGCCAGCAGTGAAGCAGGGGGACACATCAATCAGCCCCAGCATTTT.

This clonotype was seen a few times. The chain combines TRBV28 with TRBJ2-3; D remains unclear. Per germline, CDR1 MDHEN and CDR2 SYDVKM. The V end was cut by 6 bases, the J end by 6 bases, with 10 bases between. The CDR3 extends over 12 amino acids. In nucleotides, the CDR3 is TGTGCCAGCAGCCCCATGCGGGATACGCAGTATTTT. Translating it yields CASSPMRDTQYF. The whole variable domain, remainder taken from reference TRBV28 and TRBJ2-3, is DVKVTQSSRYLVKRTGEKVFLECVQDMDHENMFWYRQDPGLGLRLIYFSYDVKMKEKGDIPEGYSVSREKKERFSLILESASTNQTSMYLCASSPMRDTQYFGPGTRLTVL.

The chain uses TRBV6-1 and TRBJ2-3, with 7 bases lining up with TRBD1. The junction had 7 bases not matched to a gene; V was cut back by 7 bases and J by 0 bases. Germline V lookup: CDR1 MNHNS, CDR2 SASEGT. The CDR3 runs 15 residues. The CDR3: CASNLDRPSTDTQYF. CDR3 coding DNA: TGTGCCAGCAACCTGGACAGGCCTAGCACAGATACGCAGTATTTT.